Following are 15 T cell receptor beta chains from one sample sequenced in a study of graft-versus-host responses after intestinal transplantation. These receptors lack a known antigen. Profiling relied on immunoSEQ multiplex PCR, and the TCRdb table lists in-frame clones only, not all of them. The repertoire consists of about 86,000 clones, with 88% occurring once and the leading ten covering roughly 0.28%. The material sequenced was unstimulated CD4+ T cells sorted from spleen or lymph node cells, taken before transplant. The source is a human donor who was the organ donor for an intestinal transplant.

The rearrangement links TRBV18 to TRBJ1-4; a weak D match, TRBD1 (5 bases). The length of the CDR3 is 14 residues. V was shortened by 5 bases and J by 4 bases, with 11 bases between the two germline ends. Per germline, CDR1 KGHSH and CDR2 LQKENI. CDR3 amino acids: CASSRSGLNEKLFF. The CDR3 nucleotides are TGTGCCAGCTCAAGGTCAGGGCTTAATGAAAAACTGTTTTTT. Full variable domain (remainder filled in from reference TRBV18 and TRBJ1-4): NAGVMQNPRHLVRRRGQEARLRCSPMKGHSHVYWYRQLPEEGLKFMVYLQKENIIDESGMPKERFSAEFPKEGPSILRIQQVVRGDSAAYFCASSRSGLNEKLFFGSGTQLSVL.

The rearrangement joins TRBV11-2 to TRBJ2-7; possibly TRBD2 for D (8 bases). Per germline, CDR1 SGHAT and CDR2 FQNNGV. The CDR3 is made up of 17 amino acids. Trimming removed 3 bases from V and 6 bases from J, with 24 bases in between. The DNA of the CDR3 is TGTGCCAGCAGCTTCGCCAGGGGGGGACTAGGGTCTGCCGAGCAGTACTTC. Translated, it gives CASSFARGGLGSAEQYF.

CDR3 nucleotide sequence: TGTGCCAGCAGCCAAGTGGGTGGGAGGGGCACAGATACGCAGTATTTT. Translating gives CASSQVGGRGTDTQYF. The chain uses TRBV4-2 and TRBJ2-3, with 7 nucleotides matching TRBD2. Germline CDR1 reads LGHNA; CDR2 reads YNFKEQ. The CDR3 has 16 residues. Losses at the gene ends were 1 base for V and 1 base for J; bases not matched to a gene: 5.

The rearrangement joins TRBV2 to TRBJ1-2, with 7 bases identical to TRBD1. Germline V gene data show CDR1 as SNHLY and CDR2 as FYNNEI. The trim removed 4 bases at V and 3 bases at J, leaving 11 bases unmatched. The CDR3 totals 16 residues. This CDR3 is CASSGSYTGVDYGYTF. In nucleotides, the CDR3 is TGTGCCAGCAGTGGATCCTATACAGGGGTCGACTATGGCTACACCTTC.

The J gene is TRBJ2-3, the V gene TRBV11-1, with D perhaps matching TRBD2 (7 bases). CDR1 SGHAT and CDR2 FQDESV come from the germline V gene (reference sequence). The V and J ends lost 3 bases and 4 bases respectively, with 8 bases between them. The CDR3 is 13 amino acids. In DNA form, the CDR3 reads TGTGCCAGCAGCTTGGGGGGGCCAGATACGCAGTATTTT. This translates into CASSLGGPDTQYF.

This rearrangement joins TRBV7-2 to TRBJ2-7, with D possibly matching TRBD2 (6 bases). The V end was cut by 1 base, the J end by 7 bases, with 11 bases between. The CDR3 runs to 13 residues. Germline V gene lookup returns CDR1 SGHTA and CDR2 FQGNSA. The CDR3 region has the DNA TGTGCCAGCAGCTTAGAGGAGGGTGTGGAGCAGTACTTC. Its translation is CASSLEEGVEQYF.

The V gene is TRBV7-2, the J gene TRBJ2-7; D is undetermined. V dropped 0 bases and J dropped 0 bases, with 12 bases sitting between them. The CDR3 totals 16 residues. The germline V gene encodes CDR1 SGHTA and CDR2 FQGNSA. In DNA, the CDR3 is TGTGCCAGCAGCTTAGCTGGGTCCAGGTCCTCCTACGAGCAGTACTTC. This codes for CASSLAGSRSSYEQYF.

This clone was observed a few times. The chain combines TRBV18 with TRBJ2-4; 8 bases are a match to TRBD2. Germline trimming cut 2 bases from V and 5 bases from J; bases unmatched to any gene: 2. Germline values: CDR1 KGHSH, CDR2 LQKENI. The length of the CDR3 is 14 residues. This CDR3 reads CASSPAGGENIQYF. DNA for the CDR3: TGTGCCAGCTCACCAGCGGGGGGAGAAAACATTCAGTACTTC.

The gene calls are TRBV7-2 and TRBJ2-1, with 8 nucleotides matching TRBD2. Germline V gene lookup returns CDR1 SGHTA and CDR2 FQGNSA. The CDR3 has 16 residues. J lost 1 base, V lost 3 bases, and 5 bases had no gene match. CDR3 in amino acids: CASSLGLAGSYNEQFF. The CDR3 DNA reads as TGTGCCAGCAGCTTGGGGTTAGCGGGATCCTACAATGAGCAGTTCTTC.

The gene calls are TRBV5-1 and TRBJ1-2; a possible D gene is TRBD1 (6 bases). The V end lost 0 bases, the J end lost 7 bases, and 13 bases lay between the germline ends. The CDR3 has 14 amino acids. The V gene's germline CDR1 is SGHRS and CDR2 YFSETQ. The CDR3 sequence is CASSLADRLVGYTF. Here the CDR3 DNA reads TGCGCCAGCAGCTTGGCCGACAGGTTAGTTGGCTACACCTTC. The whole variable domain, filled in from reference TRBV5-1 and TRBJ1-2, reads KAGVTQTPRYLIKTRGQQVTLSCSPISGHRSVSWYQQTPGQGLQFLFEYFSETQRNKGNFPGRFSGRQFSNSRSEMNVSTLELGDSALYLCASSLADRLVGYTFGSGTRLTVV.

The rearrangement links TRBV5-4 to TRBJ1-3, with D perhaps TRBD1 (5 bases). The germline V gene has CDR1 SGHNT and CDR2 YYREEE (reference sequence). CDR3 length equals 16 residues. Trimming shortened V by 2 bases and J by 0 bases, and 12 bases separated the two germline ends. The CDR3 region has the DNA TGTGCCAGCAGCTTTGGGACTGCCAGCTCTGGAAACACCATATATTTT. This codes for CASSFGTASSGNTIYF.

This clone was seen a single time. The chain links TRBV4-1 to TRBJ1-1, with TRBD1 matching over 10 bases. The germline V gene encodes CDR1 MGHRA and CDR2 YSYEKL. The CDR3 has 19 residues. The ends lost 4 bases at V and 5 bases at J; junction bases unmatched: 19. The chain's CDR3 is CASSRRGDGTGVLGTEAFF. The CDR3 DNA reads as TGCGCCAGCAGCCGTCGGGGGGACGGGACAGGGGTATTGGGGACTGAAGCTTTCTTT.

Comment on this clone: It is unclear where the CDR3 begins or ends on the DNA, so no DNA is shown, and the CDR3 is as TCRdb lists it. The J gene is TRBJ1-4, the V gene TRBV28. The CDR3 numbers 17 amino acids, ends counted. The germline gives CDR1 MDHEN, CDR2 SYDVKM. CDR3 amino acids: CASSFGAGHGRLEKLFF.

This clone was detected only a few times. This chain connects TRBV5-4 to TRBJ1-2, with D possibly being TRBD1 (6 bases). The CDR3 spans 14 residues. CDR1 SGHNT and CDR2 YYREEE come from the germline V gene (reference sequence). The germline V and J ends were trimmed by 6 bases and 4 bases, with 16 bases remaining between them. The CDR3 DNA is TGTGCCAGCACGACGCAGGGGCGGGTCTATGGCTACACCTTC. Protein product: CASTTQGRVYGYTF.

The chain combines TRBV21-1 with TRBJ2-7; the D segment call TRBD1 is taken from the table without a DNA check. TRBV21-1 is shown as a pseudogene. The CDR3 spans 16 residues. The CDR3 DNA follows: TGTGCCAGCAGCCAAACCCCCAACAGGATAGTCAACGAGCAGTACTTC. It yields the protein CASSQTPNRIVNEQYF.